The rows below give T cell receptor beta chains drawn from one sample of a study of blood T cell repertoires in COVID-19. Generated by immunoSEQ multiplex PCR, the TCRdb table keeps only in-frame clones and is missing some. The data show 150,000 to 200,000 clones, about 91% seen once. The sample taken for sequencing was peripheral blood. These receptors were taken from a woman aged 45-65 years with acute or convalescent COVID-19. The CDR3 runs from the conserved cysteine through the conserved F or W. Size is omitted from some rows. Given values are once, few, many or a class for expanded clones.

size: -; V: TRBV18; J: TRBJ2-7; CDR3: CASSPPQGTYEQYF
size: few; V: TRBV14; J: TRBJ1-6; CDR3: CASGRTTGGNNSPLHF
size: -; V: TRBV6-2/TRBV6-3; J: TRBJ1-6; CDR3: CASSYVFQGAVNSPLHF
size: -; V: TRBV6-5; J: TRBJ1-2; CDR3: CASRLGRLGYTF
size: once; V: TRBV11-2; J: TRBJ1-4; CDR3: CASSGTGVFEKLFF
size: few; V: TRBV9; J: TRBJ2-1; CDR3: CASSYSSALYNEQFF
size: -; V: TRBV6-1; J: TRBJ1-5; CDR3: CASSEVPRRDQPQHF
size: -; V: TRBV6-1; J: TRBJ1-1; CDR3: CASWGAEAFF
size: -; V: TRBV11-3; J: TRBJ2-3; CDR3: CASSLAPRGALDTQYF
size: -; V: TRBV24-1; J: TRBJ1-2; CDR3: CATSDSTTGGNYGYTF
size: -; V: TRBV20-1; J: TRBJ1-5; CDR3: CSAMREGAQHF
size: -; V: TRBV7-3; J: TRBJ1-1; CDR3: CASSGGLNSEAFF
size: -; V: TRBV27; J: TRBJ2-5; CDR3: CASSLGETQYF
size: once; V: TRBV11-2; J: TRBJ2-3; CDR3: CASSLALREGGDTQYF
size: -; V: TRBV11-3; J: TRBJ2-3; CDR3: CASSSWEVGVEAQYF
size: -; V: TRBV5-4; J: TRBJ1-1; CDR3: CASSLGQRNTEAFF
size: -; V: TRBV19; J: TRBJ1-2; CDR3: CASSPRTAHSNYGYTF
size: -; V: TRBV27; J: TRBJ2-2; CDR3: CASSPGTGVPTGELFF
size: -; V: TRBV19; J: TRBJ1-2; CDR3: CASSILLPEYGYTF
size: many; V: TRBV11-2; J: TRBJ1-2; CDR3: CASSLEGGLDYGYTF
size: -; V: TRBV4-2; J: TRBJ2-1; CDR3: CASSQDNRDYRLGEQFF
size: -; V: TRBV6-5; J: TRBJ1-2; CDR3: CASRGQSLYGYTF
size: -; V: TRBV19; J: TRBJ1-4; CDR3: CACRQKGVEKLFF
size: -; V: TRBV21-1; J: TRBJ1-2; CDR3: CASSKDSVYGYTF
size: once; V: TRBV18; J: TRBJ2-5; CDR3: CASAPGLAYQETQYF
size: -; V: TRBV30; J: TRBJ2-7; CDR3: CAWSPTGYEQYF
size: -; V: TRBV30; J: TRBJ2-3; CDR3: CAWARTGTDTQYF
size: -; V: TRBV2; J: TRBJ1-4; CDR3: CASREDRTNEKLFF
size: -; V: TRBV10-2; J: TRBJ1-2; CDR3: CASSEQQVTKDYTF
size: -; V: TRBV9; J: TRBJ2-5; CDR3: CASSVDGSGGQETQYF
size: -; V: TRBV18; J: TRBJ1-4; CDR3: CASSSDRVQEKLFF
size: few; V: TRBV6-5; J: TRBJ1-6; CDR3: CASSYSAAVNSPLHF
size: -; V: TRBV15; J: TRBJ1-2; CDR3: CATSRGRTGGVGYTF
size: -; V: TRBV30; J: TRBJ1-5; CDR3: CAWSEGAKQPQHF
size: -; V: TRBV11-3; J: TRBJ2-7; CDR3: CASSLVYYEQYF
size: once; V: TRBV7-9; J: TRBJ2-7; CDR3: CASSQGQTF
size: -; V: TRBV4-2; J: TRBJ1-6; CDR3: CASSQDGQGSGSPLHF
size: -; V: TRBV29-1; J: TRBJ2-2; CDR3: CSVSDARGAGELFF
size: -; V: TRBV5-5; J: TRBJ2-3; CDR3: CASSLGYTDTQYF
size: once; V: TRBV19; J: TRBJ2-3; CDR3: CASSVLAGGLDTQYF
size: -; V: TRBV5-5; J: TRBJ2-1; CDR3: CASSPRQGMGNEQFF
size: -; V: TRBV18; J: TRBJ1-2; CDR3: CASSPLPGLNYGYTF
size: -; V: TRBV19; J: TRBJ2-2; CDR3: CASRDRGRDTGELFF
size: -; V: TRBV5-6; J: TRBJ1-2; CDR3: CASSFDMVQNYGYTF
size: -; V: TRBV7-7; J: TRBJ2-5; CDR3: CASSLGLALQETQYF
size: -; V: TRBV7-2; J: TRBJ1-1; CDR3: CASSLNRGFAFF
size: -; V: TRBV9; J: TRBJ2-7; CDR3: CASGPPTGSNEQYF